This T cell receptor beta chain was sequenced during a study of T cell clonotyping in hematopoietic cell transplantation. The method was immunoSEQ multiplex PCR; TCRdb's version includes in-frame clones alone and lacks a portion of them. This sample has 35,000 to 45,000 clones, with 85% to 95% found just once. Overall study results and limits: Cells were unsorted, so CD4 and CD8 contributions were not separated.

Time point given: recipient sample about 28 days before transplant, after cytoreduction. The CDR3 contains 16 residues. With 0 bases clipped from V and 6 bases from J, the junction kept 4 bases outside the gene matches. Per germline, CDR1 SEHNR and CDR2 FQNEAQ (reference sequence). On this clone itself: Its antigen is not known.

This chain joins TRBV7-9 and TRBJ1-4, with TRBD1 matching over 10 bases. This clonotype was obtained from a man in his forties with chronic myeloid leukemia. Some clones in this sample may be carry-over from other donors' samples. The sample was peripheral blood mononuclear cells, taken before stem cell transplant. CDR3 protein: CASSLAGTGVDEKLFF. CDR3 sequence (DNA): TGTGCCAGCAGCTTAGCCGGGACAGGGGTGGATGAAAAACTGTTTTTT. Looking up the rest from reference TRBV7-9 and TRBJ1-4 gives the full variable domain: DTGVSQNPRHKITKRGQNVTFRCDPISEHNRLYWYRQTLGQGPEFLTYFQNEAQLEKSRLLSDRFSAERPKGSFSTLEIQRTEQGDSAMYLCASSLAGTGVDEKLFFGSGTQLSVL.